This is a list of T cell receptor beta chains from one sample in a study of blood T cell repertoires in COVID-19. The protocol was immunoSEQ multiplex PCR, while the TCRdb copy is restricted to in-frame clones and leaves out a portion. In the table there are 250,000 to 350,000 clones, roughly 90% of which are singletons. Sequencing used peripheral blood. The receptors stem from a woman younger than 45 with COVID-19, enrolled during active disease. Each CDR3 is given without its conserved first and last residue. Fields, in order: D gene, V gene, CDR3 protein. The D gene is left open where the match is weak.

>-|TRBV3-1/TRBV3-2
ASSPRRGRNNSPLH
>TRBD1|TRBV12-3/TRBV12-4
ASSLGQAREQY
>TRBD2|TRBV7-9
ASSPKAVAGTYEQY
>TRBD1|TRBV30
AYHRGLDYGYT
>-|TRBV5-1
ASRYEDYEQY
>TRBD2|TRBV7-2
ASSLTSGRVYNEQF
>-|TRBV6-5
ASSYGTPQGQPQH
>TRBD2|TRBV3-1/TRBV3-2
ASSQSPSGYNEQF
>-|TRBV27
ASSLRGVQPQH
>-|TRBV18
ASSPSGEPQH
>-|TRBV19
ASSPRTGLGTQY
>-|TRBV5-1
ASSLGPGDTEAF
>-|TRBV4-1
ASSLEGSRRGGYT
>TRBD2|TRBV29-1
SVREAGGPAETQY
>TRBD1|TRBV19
ASTTVDRGFYGYT
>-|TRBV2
ASSLFRADNEQF
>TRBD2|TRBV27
ASSPLAGVGYNEQF
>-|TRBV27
ASSYSTDTQY
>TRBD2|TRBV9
ASSVGAGKSYEQY
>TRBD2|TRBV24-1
ATDSGPTGELF
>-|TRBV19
ASSISTDTQY
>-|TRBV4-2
ASSQASSGTNEKLF
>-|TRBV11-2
ASSLDLRAQAF
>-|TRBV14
ASSSAGFDEQY
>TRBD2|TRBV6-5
ASAPSGRLRETQY
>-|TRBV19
AEDRSYEQY
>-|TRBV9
ASSVVGRWDSPLH
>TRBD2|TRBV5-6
ASSRRLAGAHEQY
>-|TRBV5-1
ASSLVPGEWSPLH
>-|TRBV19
ASGGIGGTEAF
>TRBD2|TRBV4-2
ASSGTSGYNEQF